This T cell receptor beta chain was documented in a study of T cell responses to AZD1222 COVID-19 vaccine (dated by TCRdb to the early 2020s). For the study in its entirety: AZD1222 recipients whose second dose came at about 4 weeks and those whose second dose came at about 12 weeks were combined into one group, since spike-specific TCR depth and breadth did not differ between the two schedules. TCR sequencing was performed for about 250 trial participants, of whom 200 to 220 were given two doses of AZD1222 and approximately 26 were given two doses of MenACWY control vaccine. Enrollment into the trials was organized by age into subgroups of 18-55, 56-69 and 70-plus years, and those subgroups contained about 150, 27 and 61 TCR-sequenced participants, respectively. On the study overall, not on this receptor specifically: Participants were mostly white British, with more females than males. The authors suggested clonal diversity may have been underestimated. Only a handful of AZD1222 recipients were SARS-CoV-2 seropositive at baseline, limiting conclusions about previously exposed vaccinees. After two AZD1222 doses, spike-specific TCR breadth and depth were significantly higher than at day 0 and than in MenACWY recipients. In the small 56-69-year group, the increase in depth fell short of significance, most likely because of low power. Because no day 14 peak-response samples were available, the repertoires could be characterized only after the peak T cell response. Reportedly, close to half of the unique spike-specific TCRs recognized epitopes lying outside the regions that are mutated in the B.1.351 and B.1.1.7 variants. CD4 TCRs associated with the vaccine covered the entire spike protein, and the dominant responses were in regions 160-218 and 743-854.

What this sample's time point label stands for: baseline before first vaccination. Samples from vaccinated people were obtained from the UK trials COV001 and COV002, which included a single-blind randomized controlled phase 2/3 trial of AZD1222 (ChAdOx1 nCoV-19) in healthy adults. Trial participant PBMC samples were collected at day 0 and day 28 after the second dose for TCRbeta chain sequencing. The CDR3 regions of human TCRbeta chains were subjected to immunosequencing. In the authors' own workflow: Repertoire TCRs were checked for matches against a reference library of SARS-CoV-2-specific TCRs that had been generated using the MIRA antigen-specificity platform. Breadth was defined as the fraction of unique TCRs that were SARS-CoV-2-associated. Depth was defined as the fraction of total T cells that were SARS-CoV-2-associated. Using the MIRA data, each spike-specific TCR was assigned both to the spike region to which the TCR was reactive and to a CD4 or CD8 class. Log10-transformed breadth and depth values were compared by one-way ANOVA with Sidak's multiple comparisons tests. The immuneACCESS repertoire file appears here via TCRdb, limited to in-frame rearrangements. These files lack a portion of the clones; in checked studies, under half of the deficit traces to unresolved V genes, and the cause of the others is not known. D and trimming come from the DNA, and the V and J calls and clone size come from that table. Present in this sample are about 110,000 clones, almost 90% of which were seen just once. The ten largest clonotypes hold approximately 4.7% of the sample.

Details on this clone: Its binding antigen is unknown. No much larger clone exists at a distance of one base, and base qualities are not known.

From its cysteine to its phenylalanine, the CDR3 spans 14 amino acids. Just CDR3 DNA is preserved here, 42 bases in frame from base 1. Taken from the germline V gene, the CDR1 and CDR2 loops are SGHTA and FQGNSA. At the junction V is shortened by 1 base and J by 0 bases, with 6 bases in between. The sample here was peripheral blood, taken on day 0 of AZD1222 vaccination. This clonotype was obtained from an adult in good health. The rearranged chain carries TRBV7-2 and TRBJ1-1, with no confidently assigned D gene. At the DNA level, the sequence is TGTGCCAGCAGCTTAGAACGGTTGAACACTGAAGCTTTCTTT. It translates as CASSLERLNTEAFF.